The T cell receptor (beta chain) described here comes from a study of post-analysis software for immune sequencing data. A few counts support this clonotype. Its antigen is unidentified. Incorporated into the TCR beta cDNA libraries were unique molecular identifiers, which served to reduce PCR and sequencing biases. Each batch of about 0.95 to 11 million T cells produced roughly 450,000 cDNA molecules. One entry per CDR3 protein results from TCRdb running MiXCR on the PCR reads. The repertoire includes about 810,000 distinct CDR3 sequences, around 53% of them detected once, and approximately 4.3% sits in the top ten. CDR1 and CDR2 from the germline V gene are SGHTA and FQGTGA. The CDR3 extends over 15 amino acids. The V segment lost 4 bases and the J segment 1 base; nucleotides outside the gene matches: 6. The study, taken as a whole, reports: The normalized Chao1 diversity of multiple sclerosis patients was significantly lower than that of controls. A few TRBV segments (TRBV5-6, TRBV5-1 and TRBV20-1 among them) occurred more frequently in patients than in controls.

Sequencing used blood. V and J are TRBV7-3 and TRBJ1-1; 7 nucleotides agree with TRBD1. The source is a girl under 18 with multiple sclerosis. CDR3 bases: TGTGCCAGCAGCTCGCGGACAGGTTCGAACACTGAAGCTTTCTTT. It codes for CASSSRTGSNTEAFF.